These T cell receptor beta chains were read from a single sample in a study of identical twins. Each CDR3 protein gets one entry after TCRdb re-called the 5' RACE reads with MiXCR. The sample contains 650,000 to 750,000 distinct CDR3 sequences, 20% to 25% of which appear only once. These same records also appear under a second study, on T cells expressing NK-cell markers.

The material sequenced was PBMCs. Source of these receptors: a woman aged 18-30 years in good health. CDR3s leave out the opening cysteine and the closing phenylalanine or tryptophan. Each record gives: clone size, CDR3 length, V gene, J gene, CDR3 protein. Part of the rows lack a size; the others show once, few, many or a class for expanded clones.

abundance: few; len: 12; v_gene: TRBV6-5; j_gene: TRBJ2-7; CDR3aa: ASSYGASKYEQY
abundance: -; len: 11; v_gene: TRBV29-1; j_gene: TRBJ1-4; CDR3aa: SVEVAGGEKLF
abundance: -; len: 12; v_gene: TRBV6-2/TRBV6-3; j_gene: TRBJ1-6; CDR3aa: ASARSSYNSPLH
abundance: -; len: 16; v_gene: TRBV24-1; j_gene: TRBJ2-1; CDR3aa: ATSDRAGSLSSYNEQF
abundance: few; len: 12; v_gene: TRBV9; j_gene: TRBJ1-4; CDR3aa: ASSGQDGDEKLF
abundance: few; len: 12; v_gene: TRBV12-3/TRBV12-4; j_gene: TRBJ2-7; CDR3aa: ASTDYQSSYEQY
abundance: few; len: 14; v_gene: TRBV20-1; j_gene: TRBJ1-4; CDR3aa: SASLVGVGTNEKLF
abundance: -; len: 8; v_gene: TRBV29-1; j_gene: TRBJ1-1; CDR3aa: SVLNTEAF
abundance: -; len: 12; v_gene: TRBV27; j_gene: TRBJ2-7; CDR3aa: ASSLRSQHYEQY
abundance: few; len: 14; v_gene: TRBV12-3/TRBV12-4; j_gene: TRBJ2-1; CDR3aa: ASRWGPRGLGNEQF
abundance: few; len: 13; v_gene: TRBV5-6; j_gene: TRBJ2-5; CDR3aa: ASSSTPEGGKTQY
abundance: many; len: 12; v_gene: TRBV7-9; j_gene: TRBJ1-2; CDR3aa: ASSLDIGSAVYT
abundance: -; len: 11; v_gene: TRBV2; j_gene: TRBJ2-3; CDR3aa: ASVVYGTDTQY
abundance: few; len: 12; v_gene: TRBV12-3/TRBV12-4; j_gene: TRBJ1-2; CDR3aa: ASSLSTGGYGYT
abundance: -; len: 10; v_gene: TRBV12-5; j_gene: TRBJ2-7; CDR3aa: ASASGLLEQY
abundance: once; len: 19; v_gene: TRBV11-2; j_gene: TRBJ2-7; CDR3aa: ASSLQFGAGRGTWMRYEQY
abundance: few; len: 14; v_gene: TRBV6-2/TRBV6-3; j_gene: TRBJ2-7; CDR3aa: ASSPWGADRGREQY
abundance: once; len: 13; v_gene: TRBV6-1; j_gene: TRBJ2-2; CDR3aa: ASSRGQSYTGELF
abundance: -; len: 12; v_gene: TRBV20-1; j_gene: TRBJ2-3; CDR3aa: SAGDRRTTDTQY
abundance: few; len: 13; v_gene: TRBV6-5; j_gene: TRBJ2-7; CDR3aa: ASSYGWRSSYEQY
abundance: few; len: 11; v_gene: TRBV29-1; j_gene: TRBJ1-4; CDR3aa: SVQLGGTEKLF
abundance: -; len: 13; v_gene: TRBV3-1; j_gene: TRBJ2-1; CDR3aa: ASSLRGGAYNEQF
abundance: -; len: 12; v_gene: TRBV5-1; j_gene: TRBJ1-6; CDR3aa: ASSPQGFDSPLH
abundance: -; len: 14; v_gene: TRBV7-2; j_gene: TRBJ1-1; CDR3aa: ASSPTWRGRNTEAF
abundance: -; len: 12; v_gene: TRBV20-1; j_gene: TRBJ2-5; CDR3aa: SADTRDTEETQY
abundance: -; len: 13; v_gene: TRBV20-1; j_gene: TRBJ2-7; CDR3aa: SARDPQRGVYEQY
abundance: many; len: 9; v_gene: TRBV12-3/TRBV12-4; j_gene: TRBJ1-2; CDR3aa: ASSLGGGYT
abundance: -; len: 11; v_gene: TRBV25-1; j_gene: TRBJ2-1; CDR3aa: ASTAGTAIEQF
abundance: few; len: 11; v_gene: TRBV20-1; j_gene: TRBJ2-1; CDR3aa: SASLGQDNEQF
abundance: -; len: 11; v_gene: TRBV29-1; j_gene: TRBJ2-7; CDR3aa: SASGLADYEQY
abundance: few; len: 12; v_gene: TRBV15; j_gene: TRBJ1-2; CDR3aa: ATSNLGPNYGYT
abundance: few; len: 17; v_gene: TRBV10-3; j_gene: TRBJ2-1; CDR3aa: AISEPGLAGRGSYNEQF
abundance: -; len: 13; v_gene: TRBV5-1; j_gene: TRBJ2-3; CDR3aa: ASSSGRGGPDTQY
abundance: many; len: 12; v_gene: TRBV5-1; j_gene: TRBJ1-1; CDR3aa: ASSVGPTNTEAF
abundance: -; len: 14; v_gene: TRBV6-1; j_gene: TRBJ2-5; CDR3aa: ASRGKAGGKYETQY
abundance: -; len: 14; v_gene: TRBV11-2; j_gene: TRBJ2-5; CDR3aa: ASSLGVGGRQETQY
abundance: few; len: 11; v_gene: TRBV27; j_gene: TRBJ2-7; CDR3aa: ASNLRVGYEQY